This T cell receptor (beta chain) was identified in a study of PD-1 blockade in classical Hodgkin lymphoma. Study-level results: By cycle point C4D1, TCR diversity had risen significantly in CD4+ cells (but not CD8+ cells). Diversity similar to that of newly diagnosed patients was seen at baseline in complete responders. What caused the repertoire differences, perhaps disease activity or prior therapy, remains undefined. After ASCT, patients who started nivolumab under 1 year later were excluded.

TCRdb's copy holds only in-frame clones and misses some; the assay was immunoSEQ multiplex PCR. In the table there are over 85,000 clones, approximately 90% of which are singletons. Points on this clone: Antigen unknown.

Time point indicated: cycle 4 day 1 (C4D1), after less than seven weeks of nivolumab. Patients all relapsed after autologous stem cell transplantation, and there was variation in brentuximab vedotin exposure. Germline CDR1 SGHTA, CDR2 FQGNSA. The CDR3 extends over 13 amino acids. The V and J ends lost 6 bases and 7 bases respectively, with 15 bases between them. This sequence joins TRBV7-2 and TRBJ1-2; D is unresolved. The material was peripheral blood mononuclear cells (PBMCs), obtained before the fourth cycle of nivolumab. The sequence was collected from a human donor with classical Hodgkin lymphoma. This chain's CDR3 is CASSPGVHRGYTF. The CDR3 DNA reads as TGTGCCAGCAGTCCCGGCGTTCACCGTGGCTACACCTTC.